The present entry profiles one T cell receptor beta chain with its context. From germline, CDR1 is MRHNA and CDR2 SNTAGT. This CDR3 contains 14 residues. V lost 3 bases and J 3 bases, leaving 9 bases between the germline ends. Assay: immunoSEQ multiplex PCR; the TCRdb copy retains only in-frame clones and omits some. The profile shows tens of thousands of clones, roughly 89% of them singletons. These data come from a study of OX40 agonist ivuxolimab in advanced cancers. The material sequenced was CD4+ or CD8+ T cells sorted from blood, taken in a trial of the OX40 agonist ivuxolimab. This clonotype was sampled from an adult with an advanced solid tumor such as melanoma, head and neck, liver or kidney cancer. V and J are TRBV6-4 and TRBJ2-1, with D perhaps TRBD1 (6 bases). CDR3 DNA sequence: TGTGCCAGCAGTGAAGGCAGGGGCTACAATGAGCAGTTCTTC. Its translation is CASSEGRGYNEQFF.